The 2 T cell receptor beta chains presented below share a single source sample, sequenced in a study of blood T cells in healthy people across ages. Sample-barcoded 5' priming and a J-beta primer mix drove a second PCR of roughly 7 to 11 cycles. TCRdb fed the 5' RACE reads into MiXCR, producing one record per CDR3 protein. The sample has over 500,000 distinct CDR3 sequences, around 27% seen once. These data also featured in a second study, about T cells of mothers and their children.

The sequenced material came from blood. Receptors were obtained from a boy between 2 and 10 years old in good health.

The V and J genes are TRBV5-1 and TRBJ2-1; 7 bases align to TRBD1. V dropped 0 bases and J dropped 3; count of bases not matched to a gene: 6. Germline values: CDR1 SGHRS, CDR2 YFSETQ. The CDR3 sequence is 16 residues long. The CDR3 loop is CASSLEGRGFYNEQFF. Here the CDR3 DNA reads TGCGCCAGCAGCTTGGAGGGCAGGGGGTTCTACAATGAGCAGTTCTTC.

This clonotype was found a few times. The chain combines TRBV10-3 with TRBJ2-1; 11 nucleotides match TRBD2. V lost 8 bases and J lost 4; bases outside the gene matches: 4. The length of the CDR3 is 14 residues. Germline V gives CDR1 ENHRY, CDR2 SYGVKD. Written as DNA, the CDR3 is TGTGCCATCGGCGGGACTAGCGGATACAATGAGCAGTTCTTC. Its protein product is CAIGGTSGYNEQFF.